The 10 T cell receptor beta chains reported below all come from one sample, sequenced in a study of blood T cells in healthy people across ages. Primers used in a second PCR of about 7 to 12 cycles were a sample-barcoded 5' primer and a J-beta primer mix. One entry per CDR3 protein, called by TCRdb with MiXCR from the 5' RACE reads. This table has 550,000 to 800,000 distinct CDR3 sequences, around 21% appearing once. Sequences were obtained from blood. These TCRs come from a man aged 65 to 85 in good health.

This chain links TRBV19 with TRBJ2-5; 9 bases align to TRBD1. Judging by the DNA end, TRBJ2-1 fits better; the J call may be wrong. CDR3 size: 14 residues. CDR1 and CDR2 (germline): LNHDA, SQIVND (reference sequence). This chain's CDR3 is CASSGGQGINEQFF. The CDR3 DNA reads TGTGCCAGTAGTGGGGGACAGGGTATCAATGAGCAGTTCTTC.

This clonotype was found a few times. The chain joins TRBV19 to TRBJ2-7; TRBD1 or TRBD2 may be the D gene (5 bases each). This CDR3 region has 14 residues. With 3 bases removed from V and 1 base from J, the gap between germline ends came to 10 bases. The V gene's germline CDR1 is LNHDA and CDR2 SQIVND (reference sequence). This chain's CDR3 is CASSIRGPSYEQYF. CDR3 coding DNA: TGTGCCAGTAGTATCCGGGGCCCGTCCTACGAGCAGTACTTC. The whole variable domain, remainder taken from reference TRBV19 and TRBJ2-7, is DGGITQSPKYLFRKEGQNVTLSCEQNLNHDAMYWYRQDPGQGLRLIYYSQIVNDFQKGDIAEGYSVSREKKESFPLTVTSAQKNPTAFYLCASSIRGPSYEQYFGPGTRLTVT.

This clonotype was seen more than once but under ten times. This chain's CDR3 is CASSEALATYEQYF. The CDR3 bases are TGTGCCAGCAGTGAAGCACTAGCTACCTACGAGCAGTACTTC. The chain combines TRBV6-1 with TRBJ2-7; tentatively, D is TRBD2 (6 bases). The CDR3 has 14 residues. The germline V gene encodes CDR1 MNHNS and CDR2 SASEGT. Trimming stripped 0 bases from V and 2 bases from J, with 8 bases between.

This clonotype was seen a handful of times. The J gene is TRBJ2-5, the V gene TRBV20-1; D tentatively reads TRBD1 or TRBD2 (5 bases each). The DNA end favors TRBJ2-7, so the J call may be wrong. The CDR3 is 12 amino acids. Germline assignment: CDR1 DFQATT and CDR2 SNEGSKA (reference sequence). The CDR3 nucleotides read TGCAGTGGCTCGGGACCCACCTACGAGCAGTACTTC. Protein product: CSGSGPTYEQYF.

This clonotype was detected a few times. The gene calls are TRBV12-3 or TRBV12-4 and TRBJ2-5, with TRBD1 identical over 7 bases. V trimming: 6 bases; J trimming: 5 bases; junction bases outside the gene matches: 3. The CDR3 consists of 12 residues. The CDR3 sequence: CASSTGVETQYF. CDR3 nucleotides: TGTGCCAGCAGCACAGGGGTGGAGACCCAGTACTTC.

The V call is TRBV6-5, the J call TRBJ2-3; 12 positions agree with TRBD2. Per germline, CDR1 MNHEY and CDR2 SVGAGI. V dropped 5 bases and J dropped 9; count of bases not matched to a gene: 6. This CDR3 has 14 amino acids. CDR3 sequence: CASSRLAGEGTQYF. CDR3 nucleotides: TGTGCCAGCAGTCGACTAGCGGGAGAAGGGACGCAGTATTTT.

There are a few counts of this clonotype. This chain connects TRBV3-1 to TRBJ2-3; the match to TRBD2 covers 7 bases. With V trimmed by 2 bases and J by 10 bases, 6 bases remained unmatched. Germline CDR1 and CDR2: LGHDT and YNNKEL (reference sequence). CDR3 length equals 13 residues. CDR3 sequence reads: CASSQHKRDAQYF. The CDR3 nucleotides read TGTGCCAGCAGCCAACATAAGCGGGATGCGCAGTATTTT.

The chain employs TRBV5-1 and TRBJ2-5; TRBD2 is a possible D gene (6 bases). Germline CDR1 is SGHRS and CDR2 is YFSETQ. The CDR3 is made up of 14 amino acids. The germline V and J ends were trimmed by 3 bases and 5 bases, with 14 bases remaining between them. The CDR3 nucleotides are TGCGCCAGCAGCTCGCGGACTACATTGGAGACCCAGTACTTC. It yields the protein CASSSRTTLETQYF.

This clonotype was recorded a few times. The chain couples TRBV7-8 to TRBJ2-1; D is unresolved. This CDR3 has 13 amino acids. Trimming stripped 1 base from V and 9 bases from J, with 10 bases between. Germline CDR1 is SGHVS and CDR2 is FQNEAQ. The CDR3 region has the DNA TGTGCCAGCAGCTTAGTGGCCGCAGGTGAGCAGTTCTTC. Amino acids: CASSLVAAGEQFF.

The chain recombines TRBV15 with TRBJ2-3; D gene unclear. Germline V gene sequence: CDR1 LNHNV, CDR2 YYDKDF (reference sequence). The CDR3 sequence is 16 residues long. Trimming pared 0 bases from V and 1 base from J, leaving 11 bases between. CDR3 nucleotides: TGTGCCACCAGCAGAGATTGGGCAGGCCGCACAGATACGCAGTATTTT. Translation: CATSRDWAGRTDTQYF. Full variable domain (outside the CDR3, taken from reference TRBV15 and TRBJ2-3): DAMVIQNPRYQVTQFGKPVTLSCSQTLNHNVMYWYQQKSSQAPKLLFHYYDKDFNNEADTPDNFQSRRPNTSFCFLDIRSPGLGDTAMYLCATSRDWAGRTDTQYFGPGTRLTVL.